This T cell receptor beta chain was obtained from a study of blood T cell repertoires in COVID-19. Generated by immunoSEQ multiplex PCR, the TCRdb table keeps only in-frame clones and is missing some. In the table there are 250,000 or so clones, 89% of which are singletons. After removal of 0 bases from V and 4 bases from J, the junction contained 16 bases not matched to a gene. The germline V gene encodes CDR1 MGHRA and CDR2 YSYEKL. There are 20 residues in the CDR3. The gene calls are TRBV4-1 and TRBJ2-3, with 10 positions matching TRBD2. This clonotype originated in a woman aged 40 to 55 who had recovered from COVID-19. The specimen was peripheral blood. CDR3: CASSQDTSGGGGLTADTQYF. The CDR3 region has the DNA TGCGCCAGCAGCCAAGATACCAGCGGGGGGGGAGGGCTTACCGCAGATACGCAGTATTTT.